This is a list of T cell receptor beta chains from one sample in a study of vaccination and CD4 T cells after COVID-19. TCRdb passed the PCR reads through MiXCR, listing each CDR3 protein once. The sample shows roughly 11,000 distinct CDR3 sequences, around 50% of them seen only once. Antigens for these TCRs are unknown. Sequencing was done on a sample of CD4+ T cells from blood, cultured in vitro. The receptors were sampled from a human donor who had recovered from COVID-19. The CDR3 runs from the conserved cysteine through the conserved F or W. A D gene is named only where the DNA matches it firmly.

J gene: TRBJ1-1; D gene: TRBD1; V gene: TRBV28; CDR3 protein: CASIGTGDTEAFF
J gene: TRBJ1-1; D gene: .; V gene: TRBV20-1; CDR3 protein: CSARTPPNTEAFF
J gene: TRBJ1-6; D gene: .; V gene: TRBV6-5; CDR3 protein: CASSYSEVYNSPLHF
J gene: TRBJ1-5; D gene: .; V gene: TRBV18; CDR3 protein: CAGSPISDQPQHF
J gene: TRBJ1-1; D gene: TRBD1; V gene: TRBV27; CDR3 protein: CASSLAPDRWGGTEAFF
J gene: TRBJ2-7; D gene: TRBD1; V gene: TRBV11-2; CDR3 protein: CASGTGGPYEQYF
J gene: TRBJ1-2; D gene: .; V gene: TRBV10-1; CDR3 protein: CASSDSPYGYTF
J gene: TRBJ1-1; D gene: .; V gene: TRBV11-1; CDR3 protein: CASSAQGKSEAFF
J gene: TRBJ2-1; D gene: TRBD1; V gene: TRBV10-3; CDR3 protein: CAISLNPSGTGNNEQFF
J gene: TRBJ2-1; D gene: TRBD2; V gene: TRBV7-3; CDR3 protein: CASSTSGGYNEQFF
J gene: TRBJ1-5; D gene: .; V gene: TRBV6-1; CDR3 protein: CASSELMGVVQAQHF
J gene: TRBJ2-3; D gene: .; V gene: TRBV24-1; CDR3 protein: CATSDPSTDTQYF
J gene: TRBJ2-1; D gene: .; V gene: TRBV3-1; CDR3 protein: CASSQERAEGHEQFF
J gene: TRBJ2-7; D gene: TRBD2; V gene: TRBV7-2; CDR3 protein: CVSSLTSGGPTSYEQYF
J gene: TRBJ2-6; D gene: .; V gene: TRBV19; CDR3 protein: CASSPPDGNSGANVLTF
J gene: TRBJ2-7; D gene: .; V gene: TRBV6-5; CDR3 protein: CASSYGSGPGEQYF
J gene: TRBJ2-2; D gene: TRBD2; V gene: TRBV7-3; CDR3 protein: CASSAAGGWNTGELFF
J gene: TRBJ1-5; D gene: .; V gene: TRBV2; CDR3 protein: CASSDSVPNQPQHF
J gene: TRBJ1-5; D gene: TRBD1; V gene: TRBV7-2; CDR3 protein: CASSSRGGGSNQPQHF
J gene: TRBJ2-5; D gene: .; V gene: TRBV2; CDR3 protein: CASSVRADPWWTQYF
J gene: TRBJ2-7; D gene: .; V gene: TRBV6-2/TRBV6-3; CDR3 protein: CASTPRETWYEQYF
J gene: TRBJ1-5; D gene: .; V gene: TRBV6-5; CDR3 protein: CASSLKGNQPQHF
J gene: TRBJ1-1; D gene: .; V gene: TRBV6-1; CDR3 protein: CASSERRLNTEAFF
J gene: TRBJ1-5; D gene: .; V gene: TRBV6-2/TRBV6-3; CDR3 protein: CASNGGTKDQPQHF
J gene: TRBJ1-1; D gene: .; V gene: TRBV18; CDR3 protein: CASSTRNTEAFF
J gene: TRBJ1-5; D gene: .; V gene: TRBV19; CDR3 protein: CASSSGANQPQHF
J gene: TRBJ2-7; D gene: TRBD1; V gene: TRBV5-4; CDR3 protein: CASSLAAAGTGGYEQYF
J gene: TRBJ1-1; D gene: .; V gene: TRBV7-3; CDR3 protein: CASSLGRWRPNTEAFF
J gene: TRBJ1-1; D gene: TRBD1; V gene: TRBV6-1; CDR3 protein: CASSHRQGMRNTEAFF
J gene: TRBJ1-1; D gene: .; V gene: TRBV7-6; CDR3 protein: CASSLEGDGTEAFF
J gene: TRBJ1-1; D gene: TRBD1; V gene: TRBV4-1; CDR3 protein: CASSQDPARQGRGTEAFF
J gene: TRBJ1-3; D gene: .; V gene: TRBV27; CDR3 protein: CASSLLAGNTIYF
J gene: TRBJ2-2; D gene: .; V gene: TRBV6-1; CDR3 protein: CASGGRGSNTGELFF
J gene: TRBJ1-1; D gene: TRBD1; V gene: TRBV2; CDR3 protein: CASSIRGRQVPAFF
J gene: TRBJ2-3; D gene: TRBD2; V gene: TRBV27; CDR3 protein: CASSPRLAGADTQYF
J gene: TRBJ2-5; D gene: TRBD2; V gene: TRBV14; CDR3 protein: CASSQRASGRSQETQYF
J gene: TRBJ1-6; D gene: .; V gene: TRBV11-3; CDR3 protein: CASSRTFASPLHF
J gene: TRBJ2-7; D gene: .; V gene: TRBV4-2; CDR3 protein: CASSQAVSAYEQYF
J gene: TRBJ1-2; D gene: .; V gene: TRBV5-4; CDR3 protein: CASSSTGFRGYTF
J gene: TRBJ1-6; D gene: .; V gene: TRBV5-3; CDR3 protein: CASSLLTESSPLHF
J gene: TRBJ1-3; D gene: .; V gene: TRBV7-6; CDR3 protein: CASSPGPGFSGNTIYF